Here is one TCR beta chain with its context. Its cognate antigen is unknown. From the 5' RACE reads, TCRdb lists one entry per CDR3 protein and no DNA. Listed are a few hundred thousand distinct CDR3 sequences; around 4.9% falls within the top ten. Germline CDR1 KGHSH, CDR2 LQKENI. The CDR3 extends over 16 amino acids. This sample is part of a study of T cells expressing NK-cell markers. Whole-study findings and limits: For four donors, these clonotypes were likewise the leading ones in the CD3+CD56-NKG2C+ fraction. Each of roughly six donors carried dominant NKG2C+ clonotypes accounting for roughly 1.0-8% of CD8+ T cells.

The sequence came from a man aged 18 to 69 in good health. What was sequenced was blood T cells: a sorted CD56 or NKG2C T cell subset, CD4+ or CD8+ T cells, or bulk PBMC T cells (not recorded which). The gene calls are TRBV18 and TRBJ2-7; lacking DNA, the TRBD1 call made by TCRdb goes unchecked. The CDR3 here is CASSLETGTGGNEQYF. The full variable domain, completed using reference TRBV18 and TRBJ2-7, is NAGVMQNPRHLVRRRGQEARLRCSPMKGHSHVYWYRQLPEEGLKFMVYLQKENIIDESGMPKERFSAEFPKEGPSILRIQQVVRGDSAAYFCASSLETGTGGNEQYFGPGTRLTVT.